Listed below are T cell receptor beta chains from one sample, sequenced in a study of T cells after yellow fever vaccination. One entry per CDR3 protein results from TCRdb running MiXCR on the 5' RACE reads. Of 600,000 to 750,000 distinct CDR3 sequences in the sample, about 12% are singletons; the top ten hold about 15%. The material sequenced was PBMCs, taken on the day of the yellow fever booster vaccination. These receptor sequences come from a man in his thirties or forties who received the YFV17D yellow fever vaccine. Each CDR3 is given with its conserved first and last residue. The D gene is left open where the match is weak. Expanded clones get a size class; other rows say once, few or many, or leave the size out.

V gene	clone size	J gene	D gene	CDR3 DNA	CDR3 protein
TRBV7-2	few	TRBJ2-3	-	TGTGCCAGCAGGGTGGGGGGGGCTTTCAGCACAGATACGCAGTATTTT	CASRVGGAFSTDTQYF
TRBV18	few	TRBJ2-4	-	TGTGCCAGCTCACCGCAGGGAAATATAGCCAAAAACATTCAGTACTTC	CASSPQGNIAKNIQYF
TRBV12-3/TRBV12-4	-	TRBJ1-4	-	TGTGCCAGCAGTTTACGCAGGGCGTCGGCAACTAATGAAAAACTGTTTTTT	CASSLRRASATNEKLFF
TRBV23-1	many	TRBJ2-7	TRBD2	TGCGCCAGCAGTCAATCTCTAGCGGGAGCCTACGAGCAGTACTTC	CASSQSLAGAYEQYF
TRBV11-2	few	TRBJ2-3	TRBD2	TGTGCCAGCAGCTTGCGTTTACGGGAGGCCACAGATACGCAGTATTTT	CASSLRLREATDTQYF
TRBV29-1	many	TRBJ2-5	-	TGCAGCGTCCACCTAGGCCCCGCAGCCCAGTACTTC	CSVHLGPAAQYF
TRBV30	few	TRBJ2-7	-	TGTGCCTGGAGTGTTTCCCTCTACGAGCAGTACTTC	CAWSVSLYEQYF
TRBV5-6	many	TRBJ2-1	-	TGTGCCAGCACCCTTAGAAATGAGCAGTTCTTC	CASTLRNEQFF
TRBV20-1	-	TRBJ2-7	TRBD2	TGCAGTGGGACTAGCGGGTCCTACCCCTACGAGCAGTACTTC	CSGTSGSYPYEQYF
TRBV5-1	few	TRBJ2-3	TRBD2	TGCGCCAGCAGGGCGGGAGGATCGGATACGCAGTATTTT	CASRAGGSDTQYF
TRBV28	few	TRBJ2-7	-	TGTGCCAGCAGGTCCCTAGGTTGGGACGAGCAGTACTTC	CASRSLGWDEQYF
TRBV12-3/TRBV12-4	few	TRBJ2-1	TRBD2	TGTGCCAGCAGTTTCTCCCTAGCGGGAGTGGGTGAGCAGTTCTTC	CASSFSLAGVGEQFF
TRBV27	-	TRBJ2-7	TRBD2	TGTGCCAGCAGTCCGGGACTAGCGGGAGGGCAGTACTTC	CASSPGLAGGQYF
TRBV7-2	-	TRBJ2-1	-	TGTGCCAGCAGCTTAGTAGTAGCCAGGGGACAAAATGAGCAGTTCTTC	CASSLVVARGQNEQFF
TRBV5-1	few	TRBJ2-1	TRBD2	TGCGCCAGCAGCACGACGACTAGCGAGAATTCCTACAATGAGCAGTTCTTC	CASSTTTSENSYNEQFF
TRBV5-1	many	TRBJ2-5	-	TGCGCCAGCGCCCCTTTTTTCCAAGAGACCCAGTACTTC	CASAPFFQETQYF
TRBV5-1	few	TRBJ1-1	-	TGCGCCAGCAGCTTGGTGGCAGGGAAAGGGGGCACTGAAGCTTTCTTT	CASSLVAGKGGTEAFF
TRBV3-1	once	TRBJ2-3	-	TGTGCCAGCAGCCCCCATGACGGGAGTACAGATACGCAGTATTTT	CASSPHDGSTDTQYF
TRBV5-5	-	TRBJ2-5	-	TGTGCCAGCAGCCCGGACGTTAGGGAGACCCAGTACTTC	CASSPDVRETQYF
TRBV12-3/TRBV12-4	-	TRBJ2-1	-	TGTGCCAGCAGCAGACTTGAGCAGTTCTTC	CASSRLEQFF
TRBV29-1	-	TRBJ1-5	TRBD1	TGCAGCGTCGGGACAGGGTATAGCAATCAGCCCCAGCATTTT	CSVGTGYSNQPQHF
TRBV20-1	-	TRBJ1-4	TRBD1	TGCTGTGCTAGAGATTGGACAGGCGGCCTCAGGGAAAAACTGTTTTTT	CCARDWTGGLREKLFF
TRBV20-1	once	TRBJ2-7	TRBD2	TGCAGTGCCGAGGGTATCGCGGGAGGATCCTACGAGCAGTACTTC	CSAEGIAGGSYEQYF
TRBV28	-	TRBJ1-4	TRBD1	TGTGCCAGCAGTACAAGACAGGGGAATGAAAAACTGTTTTTT	CASSTRQGNEKLFF
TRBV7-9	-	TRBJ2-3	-	TGTGCCAGCAGCTTAGATGGCTATGAGGCAGATACGCAGTATTTT	CASSLDGYEADTQYF
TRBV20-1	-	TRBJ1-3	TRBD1	TGCAGTGCTCCAGGGGGCATCAGAAACACCATATATTTT	CSAPGGIRNTIYF
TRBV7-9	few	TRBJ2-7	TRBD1	TGTGCCAGCAGCCCCACGCCCCGGACAGGGGCATACGAGCAGTACTTC	CASSPTPRTGAYEQYF